This T cell receptor (beta chain) was sequenced for a study of blood T cell repertoires in COVID-19 (dated by TCRdb to about 2020). Describing the broader study: Samples from collaborators originated in the United States, Italy and Spain and spanned both the acute and convalescent phases of COVID-19. The prospective study material was composed of cDNA or gDNA derived from T cells, B-cell-depleted T cells, or PBMCs. Subjects who had been exposed to COVID-19, were actively infected with it, or had recovered from it provided the deeply sampled blood TCRbeta repertoires that made up the dataset. A freely available public database, intended as a resource for researchers studying the immune response to SARS-CoV-2, is where the repertoires were released. The samples were drawn from two sources: the first 160 participants of the ongoing ImmuneRACE study, and 950 to 1,500 subjects contributed by 6 global collaborators. Sample metadata almost always included a de-identified subject ID, COVID-19 status, age in years and sex. HLA class I and class II types, where available, came from metadata supplied by the sample provider rather than from assay-based typing.

Enrolling through a virtual design, the prospective study's participants ranged in age from about 18 to 89 years and lived across roughly 23 United States geographic areas. Cohort assignment in the prospective study relied on participant-reported clinical history from a screening survey and a study questionnaire. Mobile phlebotomists in the prospective study collected whole blood, serum and a nasopharyngeal or oropharyngeal swab from every participant. Additional blood draws and questionnaires over a 2-month period could optionally be provided by prospective study participants. Prospective study blood samples were shipped either frozen or at room temperature before DNA extraction. Overall results and qualifications from the work: The quantity of clinical and demographic metadata differed by source and by participant and was supplied without curation.

The immunoSEQ Assay, a bias-controlled multiplex PCR, was used to amplify TCRbeta CDR3 regions from genomic DNA. In the source study's methods: The number of nucleated cells in each sample was estimated by amplification of reference gene primers within the assay. To quantify the absolute abundance of each unique TCRbeta CDR3 rearrangement, sequence reads were collapsed and filtered. Productive Simpson clonality was computed per sample as the square root of Simpson's diversity index over productive rearrangements. TCRdb stores this immuneACCESS table with in-frame sequences only. Part of the clones is absent; in the studies checked, under half of the shortfall reflects unresolved V genes, and no reason is known for the rest. V and J calls and clone size are as listed in that table; D and trimming were resolved from the DNA. The sample table contains a few hundred thousand clones; only one count was recorded for approximately 79% of them. The ten largest clones take up over 4% of the sample.

In regard to this clone: The clone's antigen remains unknown. No clone much larger than this one lies a single base away; base qualities are absent.

The V and J ends are trimmed by 7 bases and 6 bases, leaving 15 bases between them. Reading from cysteine to phenylalanine, the CDR3 counts 13 amino acids. Only the CDR3 DNA is retained, 39 bases long and in frame from the first base. The chain joins TRBV12-3 or TRBV12-4 to TRBJ1-2; tentative D gene TRBD1, with 5 bases matching. The receptor was isolated from a young man with acute COVID-19. The sample comprised PBMCs or T cells enriched from blood (not recorded which). The nucleotide sequence is given as TGTGCCAGCACCCTAGCGGGGGTCGATGGCTACACCTTC. This gives the protein CASTLAGVDGYTF.